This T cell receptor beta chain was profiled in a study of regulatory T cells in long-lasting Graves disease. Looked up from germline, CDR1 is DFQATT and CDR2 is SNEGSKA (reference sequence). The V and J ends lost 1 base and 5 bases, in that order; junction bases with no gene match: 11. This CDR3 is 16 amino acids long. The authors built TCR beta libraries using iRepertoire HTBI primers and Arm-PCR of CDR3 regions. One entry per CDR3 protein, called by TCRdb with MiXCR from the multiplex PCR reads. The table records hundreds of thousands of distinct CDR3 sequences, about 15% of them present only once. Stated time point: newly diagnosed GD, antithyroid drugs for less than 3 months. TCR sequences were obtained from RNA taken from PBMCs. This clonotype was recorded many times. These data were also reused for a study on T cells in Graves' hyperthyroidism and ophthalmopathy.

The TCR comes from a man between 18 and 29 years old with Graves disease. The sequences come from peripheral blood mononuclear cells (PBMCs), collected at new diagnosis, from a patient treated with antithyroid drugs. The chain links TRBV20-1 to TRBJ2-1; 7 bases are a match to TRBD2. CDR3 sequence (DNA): TGCAGTGCTAGAGTAATGCGGGGAGGGAACAACAATGAGCAGTTCTTC. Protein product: CSARVMRGGNNNEQFF.